One and the same sample provided the 8 T cell receptor beta chains below, sequenced in a study of blood T cell repertoires in COVID-19. The data were produced by immunoSEQ multiplex PCR, yet TCRdb's version contains in-frame clones alone and is incomplete. In the table there are 25,000 to 35,000 clones, roughly 90% of which are singletons. The specimen sequenced was peripheral blood. Receptors were obtained from a human donor with active COVID-19. The donor label of this sample is uncertain.

This clone was counted only a few times. V and J are TRBV19 and TRBJ1-1; 11 positions match TRBD1. Losses at the gene ends were 10 bases for V and 7 bases for J; bases not matched to a gene: 5. CDR1 and CDR2 from the germline V gene are LNHDA and SQIVND (reference sequence). The CDR3 is 12 residues long. CDR3 sequence reads: CATRTGGIEAFF. CDR3 sequence (DNA): TGTGCCACCCGGACAGGGGGCATTGAAGCTTTCTTT.

This clone was found a few times. This chain joins TRBV5-5 and TRBJ1-1; D is unresolved. V was trimmed by 4 bases and J by 1 base, leaving 17 bases between them. The CDR3 runs to 16 residues. CDR1 and CDR2 (germline): SGHKS, YYEKEE (reference sequence). DNA for the CDR3: TGTGCCAGCAGCGTGTTGACTAGTATACCGAACACTGAAGCTTTCTTT. As protein: CASSVLTSIPNTEAFF.

The gene calls are TRBV5-8 and TRBJ2-1; maybe TRBD2 (7 bases). V shed 4 bases and J shed 7 bases, with 21 bases lying between them. The germline gives CDR1 SGHTS, CDR2 YDEGEE. The CDR3 spans 16 residues. The CDR3 sequence is CASSTLLGGGRNEQFF. In nucleotides, the CDR3 is TGTGCCAGCAGCACACTTTTGGGGGGGGGCCGGAATGAGCAGTTCTTC.

This chain uses TRBV6-5 with TRBJ1-6; 8 nucleotides agree with TRBD1. The CDR3 is made up of 14 amino acids. Germline CDR1 MNHEY, CDR2 SVGAGI. The V gene end was trimmed by 7 bases and the J gene end by 7 bases; junction bases not matched to a gene: 6. CDR3 sequence: CASNNRDRNSPLHF. DNA of the CDR3: TGTGCCAGCAACAACCGGGACAGGAATTCACCCCTCCACTTT.

The chain employs TRBV7-9 and TRBJ1-2; the match to TRBD1 covers 7 bases. With 5 bases clipped from V and 1 base from J, the junction kept 4 bases outside the gene matches. The CDR3 runs to 14 residues. The germline V gene has CDR1 SEHNR and CDR2 FQNEAQ (reference sequence). CDR3 protein: CASSRGDSNYGYTF. DNA of the CDR3: TGTGCCAGCAGCCGAGGGGACAGTAACTATGGCTACACCTTC.

J is TRBJ2-1 and V is TRBV3-1 (or the pseudogene TRBV3-2); TRBD1 might be the D (5 bases). This CDR3 is built from 14 residues. Trimming cost V 0 bases and J 5 bases, with 8 bases left between them. Germline V gene data show CDR1 as LGHDT and CDR2 as YNNKEL (reference sequence). The CDR3: CASSQDGHNNEQFF. Here the CDR3 DNA reads TGTGCCAGCAGCCAAGATGGACACAACAATGAGCAGTTCTTC.

CDR3 sequence: CASSVGNRDTEAFF. The CDR3 DNA reads TGTGCCAGCAGCGTAGGCAACAGGGACACTGAAGCTTTCTTT. The chain carries TRBV9 and TRBJ1-1, with TRBD1 as a possible D gene (6 bases). In germline, CDR1 is SGDLS, CDR2 YYNGEE. The CDR3 totals 14 residues. Trimming cost V 0 bases and J 3 bases, with 9 bases left between them.

V and J are TRBV6-4 and TRBJ2-1; the D gene is possibly TRBD1 (5 bases). CDR3 size: 14 residues. Germline V gene lookup returns CDR1 MRHNA and CDR2 SNTAGT. The V end was cut by 5 bases, the J end by 5 bases, with 13 bases between. In DNA form, the CDR3 reads TGTGCCAGCAGTATCCAGGGTGAACACAATGAGCAGTTCTTC. This translates into CASSIQGEHNEQFF.